A selection of T cell receptor beta chains follows, all from one sample in a study of naive and memory T cell subsets. TCRdb re-called the UMI-ligation and nested PCR reads with MiXCR, one entry per CDR3 protein. Among about 25,000 distinct CDR3 sequences listed, roughly 5.2% were seen once. Material for sequencing was blood. These receptors originate from an adult in good health. Both conserved end residues are part of each CDR3. A D gene is named only where the DNA matches it firmly. Rows may omit the clone size; those that give it use once, few, many or a size class.

size	J	D	V	CDR3	DNA
many	TRBJ1-6	.	TRBV30	CAWGTSLDSPLHF	TGTGCCTGGGGAACCTCGTTGGATTCACCCCTCCACTTT
few	TRBJ2-1	.	TRBV7-6	CASSLDVGRDNEQFF	TGTGCCAGCAGCTTAGATGTCGGGAGAGACAATGAGCAGTTCTTC
many	TRBJ1-3	.	TRBV12-3/TRBV12-4	CASSVWGEKSGNTIYF	TGTGCCAGCAGCGTTTGGGGGGAGAAATCTGGAAACACCATATATTTT
few	TRBJ2-3	.	TRBV28	CASSLTLGSYSSTDTQYF	TGTGCCAGCAGTTTAACGCTGGGGTCCTATTCTAGCACAGATACGCAGTATTTT
many	TRBJ2-7	.	TRBV20-1	CSASFAVSYEQYF	TGCAGTGCTAGTTTTGCAGTCTCCTACGAGCAGTACTTC
many	TRBJ2-1	.	TRBV12-3/TRBV12-4	CASTRDRLVHEQFF	TGTGCCAGCACACGAGACAGACTAGTCCATGAGCAGTTCTTC
many	TRBJ2-3	TRBD2	TRBV6-5	CASSMGLAGVADTQYF	TGTGCCAGCAGCATGGGACTAGCGGGAGTTGCAGATACGCAGTATTTT
many	TRBJ2-3	.	TRBV29-1	CSVGRADHTDTQYF	TGCAGCGTTGGGCGGGCAGATCACACAGATACGCAGTATTTT
many	TRBJ2-1	TRBD2	TRBV6-2/TRBV6-3	CASSYLLGTSGLVWEQFF	TGTGCCAGCAGTTACCTCTTGGGAACTAGCGGGCTGGTCTGGGAGCAGTTCTTC
.	TRBJ2-3	.	TRBV3-2	CASSPWSTLASGRFTDTQYF	TGTGCCAGCAGCCCGTGGTCGACTTTGGCTAGCGGGAGATTCACAGATACGCAGTATTTT
many	TRBJ2-3	TRBD2	TRBV6-5	CATALREVSDTQYF	TGTGCCACCGCATTACGGGAGGTGTCAGATACGCAGTATTTT
many	TRBJ2-7	.	TRBV3-1	CASSRKAGEWEQYF	TGTGCCAGCAGCCGGAAAGCAGGGGAGTGGGAGCAGTACTTC
.	TRBJ1-6	.	TRBV28	CASSPRGLTNSPLHF	TGTGCCAGCAGCCCGCGTGGACTCACTAATTCACCCCTCCACTTT
many	TRBJ2-1	TRBD2	TRBV30	CAWSPPSGRGGEQFF	TGTGCCTGGAGCCCCCCTAGCGGGAGGGGGGGTGAGCAGTTCTTC
many	TRBJ1-2	TRBD1	TRBV20-1	CSARERTGFTGYTF	TGCAGTGCTAGAGAAAGGACAGGGTTCACTGGCTACACCTTC
many	TRBJ1-1	.	TRBV7-2	CASSSGPDPLTAFF	TGTGCCAGCAGCTCGGGACCGGACCCACTCACAGCTTTCTTT
many	TRBJ1-5	.	TRBV20-1	CSARVPQGYQPQHF	TGCAGTGCTAGAGTACCCCAGGGGTATCAGCCCCAGCATTTT